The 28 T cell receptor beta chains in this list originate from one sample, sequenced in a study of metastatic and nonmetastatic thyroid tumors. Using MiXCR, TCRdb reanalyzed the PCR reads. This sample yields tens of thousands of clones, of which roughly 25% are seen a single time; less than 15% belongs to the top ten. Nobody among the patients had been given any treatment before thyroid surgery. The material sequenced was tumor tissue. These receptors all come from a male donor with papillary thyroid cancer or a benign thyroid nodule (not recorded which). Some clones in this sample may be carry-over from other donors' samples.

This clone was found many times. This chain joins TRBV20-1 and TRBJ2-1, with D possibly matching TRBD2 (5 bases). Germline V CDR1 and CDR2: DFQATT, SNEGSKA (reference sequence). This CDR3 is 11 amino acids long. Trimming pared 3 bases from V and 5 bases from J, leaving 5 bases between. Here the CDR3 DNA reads TGCAGTGCTAGGGAGGACAATGAGCAGTTCTTC. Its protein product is CSAREDNEQFF.

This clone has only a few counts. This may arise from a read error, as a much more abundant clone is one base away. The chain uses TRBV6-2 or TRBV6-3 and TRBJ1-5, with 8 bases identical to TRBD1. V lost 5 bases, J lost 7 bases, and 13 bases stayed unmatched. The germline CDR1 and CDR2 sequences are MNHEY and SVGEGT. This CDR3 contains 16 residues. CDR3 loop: CASSHLSGTGRQPQHF. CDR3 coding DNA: TGTGCCAGCAGTCACCTTTCCGGGACAGGTAGGCAGCCCCAGCATTTT.

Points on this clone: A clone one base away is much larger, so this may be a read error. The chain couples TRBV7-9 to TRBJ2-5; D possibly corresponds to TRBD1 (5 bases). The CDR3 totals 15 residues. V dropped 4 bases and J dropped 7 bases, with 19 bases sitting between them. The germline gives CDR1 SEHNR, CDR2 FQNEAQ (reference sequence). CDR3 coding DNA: TGTGCCAGCAGCTCGGTGGACATCCCGACGGGGACCCAGTACTTC. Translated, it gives CASSSVDIPTGTQYF. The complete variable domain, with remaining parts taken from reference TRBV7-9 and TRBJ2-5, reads DTGVSQNPRHKITKRGQNVTFRCDPISEHNRLYWYRQTLGQGPEFLTYFQNEAQLEKSRLLSDRFSAERPKGSFSTLEIQRTEQGDSAMYLCASSSVDIPTGTQYFGPGTRLLVL.

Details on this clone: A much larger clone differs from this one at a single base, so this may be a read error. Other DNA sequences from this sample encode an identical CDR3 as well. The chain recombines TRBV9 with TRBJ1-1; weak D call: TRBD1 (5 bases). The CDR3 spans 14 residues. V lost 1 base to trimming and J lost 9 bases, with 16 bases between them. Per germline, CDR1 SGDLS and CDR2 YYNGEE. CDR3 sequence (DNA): TGTGCCAGCAGCGTAATCCCTGGGGCTGGCCAAGCTTTCTTT. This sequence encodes CASSVIPGAGQAFF.

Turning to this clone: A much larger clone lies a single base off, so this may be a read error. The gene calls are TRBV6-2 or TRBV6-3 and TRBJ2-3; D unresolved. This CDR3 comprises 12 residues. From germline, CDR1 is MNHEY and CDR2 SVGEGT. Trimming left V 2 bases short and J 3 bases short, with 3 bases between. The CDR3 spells CASSYVTDTQYF. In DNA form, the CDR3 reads TGTGCCAGCAGTTACGTGACAGATACGCAGTATTTT.

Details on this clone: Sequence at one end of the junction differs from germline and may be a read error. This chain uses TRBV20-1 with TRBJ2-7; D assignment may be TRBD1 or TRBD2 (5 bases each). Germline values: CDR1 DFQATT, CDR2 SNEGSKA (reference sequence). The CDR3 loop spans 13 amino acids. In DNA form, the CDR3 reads TGCAGTTCTAGACTTGTCAGGGCGGGCGATCAGTACTTC. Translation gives CSSRLVRAGDQYF.

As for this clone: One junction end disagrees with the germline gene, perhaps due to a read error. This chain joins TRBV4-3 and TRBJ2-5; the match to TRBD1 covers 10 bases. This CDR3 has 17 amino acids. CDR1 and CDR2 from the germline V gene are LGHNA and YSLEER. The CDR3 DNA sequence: TGCGCCAGCAGCCAAGGGGCTGGGACAGGGGTTCGAGAGACCCATTACTTC. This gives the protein CASSQGAGTGVRETHYF.

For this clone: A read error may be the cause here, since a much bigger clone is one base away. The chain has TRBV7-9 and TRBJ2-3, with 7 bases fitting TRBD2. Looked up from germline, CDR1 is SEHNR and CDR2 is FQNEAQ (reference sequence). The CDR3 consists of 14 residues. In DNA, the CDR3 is TGTGCCAGCAGCTTAGGACTAGCTTCAGATATGCAGTATTTT. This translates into CASSLGLASDMQYF. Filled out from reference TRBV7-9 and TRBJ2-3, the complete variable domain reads DTGVSQNPRHKITKRGQNVTFRCDPISEHNRLYWYRQTLGQGPEFLTYFQNEAQLEKSRLLSDRFSAERPKGSFSTLEIQRTEQGDSAMYLCASSLGLASDMQYFGPGTRLTVL.

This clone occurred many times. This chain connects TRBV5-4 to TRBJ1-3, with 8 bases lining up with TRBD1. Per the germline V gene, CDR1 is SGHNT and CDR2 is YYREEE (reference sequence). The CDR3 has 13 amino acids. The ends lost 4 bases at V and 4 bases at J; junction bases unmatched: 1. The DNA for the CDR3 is TGTGCCAGCAGCCGGACAGGGGGAAACACCATATATTTT. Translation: CASSRTGGNTIYF.

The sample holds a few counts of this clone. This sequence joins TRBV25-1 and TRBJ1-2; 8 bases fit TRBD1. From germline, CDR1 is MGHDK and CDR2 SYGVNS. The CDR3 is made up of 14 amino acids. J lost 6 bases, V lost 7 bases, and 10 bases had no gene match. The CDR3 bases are TGTGCCAGCATTCCCGGACAGGGAATGAATGGCTACACCTTC. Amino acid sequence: CASIPGQGMNGYTF.

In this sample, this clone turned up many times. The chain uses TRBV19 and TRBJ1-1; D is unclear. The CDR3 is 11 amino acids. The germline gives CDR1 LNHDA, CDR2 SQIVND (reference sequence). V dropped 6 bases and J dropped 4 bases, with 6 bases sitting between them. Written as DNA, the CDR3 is TGTGCCAGTAGCGCGCTCACTGAAGCTTTCTTT. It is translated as CASSALTEAFF.

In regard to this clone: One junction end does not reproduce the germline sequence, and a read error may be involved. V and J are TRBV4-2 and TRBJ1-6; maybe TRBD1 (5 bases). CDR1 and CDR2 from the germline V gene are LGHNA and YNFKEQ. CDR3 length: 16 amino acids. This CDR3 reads CATSPNLMGQGSPLHF. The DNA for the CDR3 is TGTGCCACCAGCCCGAATTTGATGGGGCAGGGATCACCCCTCCACTTT.

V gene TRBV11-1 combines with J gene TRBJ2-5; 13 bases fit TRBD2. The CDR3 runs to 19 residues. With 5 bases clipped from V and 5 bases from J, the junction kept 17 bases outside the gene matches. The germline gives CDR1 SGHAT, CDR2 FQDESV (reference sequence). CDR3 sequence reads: CASSALPGLAGSFLETQYF. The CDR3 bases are TGTGCCAGCAGCGCACTACCGGGACTAGCGGGAAGTTTTCTGGAGACCCAGTACTTC.

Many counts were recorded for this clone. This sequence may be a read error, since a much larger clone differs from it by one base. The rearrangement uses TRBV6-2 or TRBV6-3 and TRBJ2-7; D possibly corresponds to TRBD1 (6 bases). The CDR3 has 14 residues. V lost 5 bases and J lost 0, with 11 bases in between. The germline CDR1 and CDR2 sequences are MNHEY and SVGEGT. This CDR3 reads CASSISGVSYEQYF. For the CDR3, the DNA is TGTGCCAGCAGTATTTCAGGGGTCTCCTACGAGCAGTACTTC.

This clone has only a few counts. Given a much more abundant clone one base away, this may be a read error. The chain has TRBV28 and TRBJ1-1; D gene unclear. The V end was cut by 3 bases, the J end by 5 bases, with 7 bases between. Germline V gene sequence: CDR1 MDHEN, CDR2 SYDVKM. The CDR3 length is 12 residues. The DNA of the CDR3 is TGTGCCAGCAGTTTGTTATTGACTGAAGCTTTCTTT. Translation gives CASSLLLTEAFF.

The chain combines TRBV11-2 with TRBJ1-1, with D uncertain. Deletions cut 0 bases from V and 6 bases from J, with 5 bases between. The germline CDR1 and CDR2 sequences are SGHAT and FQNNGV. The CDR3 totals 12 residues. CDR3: CASSLDSPEAFF. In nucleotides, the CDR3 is TGTGCCAGCAGCTTAGACAGCCCTGAAGCTTTCTTT.

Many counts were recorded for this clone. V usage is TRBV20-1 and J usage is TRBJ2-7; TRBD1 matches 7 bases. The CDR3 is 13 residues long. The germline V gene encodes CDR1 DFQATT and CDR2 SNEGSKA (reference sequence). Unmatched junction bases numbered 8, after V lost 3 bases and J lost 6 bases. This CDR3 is CSARSYRGFEQYF. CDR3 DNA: TGCAGTGCTAGGTCTTACAGGGGTTTCGAGCAGTACTTC.

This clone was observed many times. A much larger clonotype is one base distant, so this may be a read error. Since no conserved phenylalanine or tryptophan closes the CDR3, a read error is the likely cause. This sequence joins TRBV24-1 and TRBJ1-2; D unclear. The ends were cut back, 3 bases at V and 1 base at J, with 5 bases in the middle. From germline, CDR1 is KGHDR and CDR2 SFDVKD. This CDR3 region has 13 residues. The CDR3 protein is CATSDGSNYGYTL. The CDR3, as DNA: TGTGCCACCAGTGATGGGAGTAACTATGGCTACACCCTC.

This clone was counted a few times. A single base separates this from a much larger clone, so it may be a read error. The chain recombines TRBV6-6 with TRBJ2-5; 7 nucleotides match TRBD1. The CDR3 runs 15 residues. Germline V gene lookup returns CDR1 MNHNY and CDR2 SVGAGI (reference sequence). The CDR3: CASSYTTGSQDTQYF. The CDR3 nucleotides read TGTGCCAGCAGTTATACGACAGGGTCCCAAGATACCCAGTACTTC.

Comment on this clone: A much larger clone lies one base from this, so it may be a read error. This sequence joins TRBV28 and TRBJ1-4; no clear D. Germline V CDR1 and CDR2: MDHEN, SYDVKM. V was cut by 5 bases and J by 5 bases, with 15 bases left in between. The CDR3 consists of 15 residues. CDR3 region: CASSVRPVWNEKLFF. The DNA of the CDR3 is TGTGCCAGCAGTGTTAGGCCCGTCTGGAATGAAAAACTGTTTTTT.

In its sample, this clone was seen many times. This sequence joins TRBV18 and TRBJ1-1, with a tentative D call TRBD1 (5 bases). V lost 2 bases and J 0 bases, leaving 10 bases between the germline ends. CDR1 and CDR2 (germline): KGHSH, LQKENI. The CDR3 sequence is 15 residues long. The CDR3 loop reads CASSPGTTMNTEAFF. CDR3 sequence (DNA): TGTGCCAGCTCACCAGGGACCACCATGAACACTGAAGCTTTCTTT.

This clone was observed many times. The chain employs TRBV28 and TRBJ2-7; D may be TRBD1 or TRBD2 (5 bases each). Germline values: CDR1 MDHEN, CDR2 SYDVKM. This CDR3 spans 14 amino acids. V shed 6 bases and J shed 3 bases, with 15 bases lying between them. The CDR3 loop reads CASSRDGVSYEQYF. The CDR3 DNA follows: TGTGCCAGCAGCCGGGACGGGGTAAGCTACGAGCAGTACTTC.

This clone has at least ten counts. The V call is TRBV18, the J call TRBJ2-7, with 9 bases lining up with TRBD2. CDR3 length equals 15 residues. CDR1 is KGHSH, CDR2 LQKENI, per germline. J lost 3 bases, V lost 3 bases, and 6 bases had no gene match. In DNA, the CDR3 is TGTGCCAGCTCACCTAGCGGGAGTTTGGACTACGAGCAGTACTTC. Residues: CASSPSGSLDYEQYF.

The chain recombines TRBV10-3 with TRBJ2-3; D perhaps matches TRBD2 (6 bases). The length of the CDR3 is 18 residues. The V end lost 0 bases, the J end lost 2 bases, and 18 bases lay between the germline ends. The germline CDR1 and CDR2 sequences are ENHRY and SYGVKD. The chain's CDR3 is CAISESRTIARVTDTQYF. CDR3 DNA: TGTGCCATCAGTGAGTCCCGGACTATCGCGAGGGTCACAGATACGCAGTATTTT.

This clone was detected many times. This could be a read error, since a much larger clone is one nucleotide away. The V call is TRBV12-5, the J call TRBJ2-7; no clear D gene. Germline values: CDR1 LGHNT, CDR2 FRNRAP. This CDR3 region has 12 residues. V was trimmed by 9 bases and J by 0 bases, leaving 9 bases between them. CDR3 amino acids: CASAGPSYEQYF. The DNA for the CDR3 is TGTGCTAGCGCAGGTCCCTCCTACGAGCAGTACTTC.

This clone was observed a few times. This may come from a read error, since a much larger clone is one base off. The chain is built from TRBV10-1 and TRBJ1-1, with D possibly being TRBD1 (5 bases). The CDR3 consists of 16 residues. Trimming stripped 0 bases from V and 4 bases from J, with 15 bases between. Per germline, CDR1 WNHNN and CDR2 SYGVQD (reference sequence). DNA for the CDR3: TGCGCCAGCAGTGAGTCGTTCGGGGCAGGGCCCACTGAAGCTTTCTTT. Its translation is CASSESFGAGPTEAFF.

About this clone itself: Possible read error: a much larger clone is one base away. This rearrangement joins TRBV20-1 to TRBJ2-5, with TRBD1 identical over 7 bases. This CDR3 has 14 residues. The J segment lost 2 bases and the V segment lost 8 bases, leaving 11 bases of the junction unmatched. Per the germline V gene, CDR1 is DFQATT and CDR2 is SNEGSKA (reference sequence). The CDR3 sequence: CSSRTPQGQETQYF. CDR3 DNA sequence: TGCAGTTCTCGGACCCCACAGGGGCAAGAGACCCAGTACTTC.

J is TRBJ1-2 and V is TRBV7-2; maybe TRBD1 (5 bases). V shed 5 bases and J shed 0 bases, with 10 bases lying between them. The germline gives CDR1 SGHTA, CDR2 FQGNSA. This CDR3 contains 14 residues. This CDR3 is CASSPDRSNYGYTF. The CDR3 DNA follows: TGTGCCAGCAGCCCTGACAGATCTAACTATGGCTACACCTTC.